This TCR beta chain was identified in a study of glioma-infiltrating T cells after dendritic cell vaccination. Study as a whole: Patients received autologous tumor lysate-pulsed dendritic cell vaccination between about 2003 and 2013. General study findings and limits: Longer survival after dendritic cell vaccination followed higher pretreatment TIL content.

This clone has just a few counts. Its antigen is still unknown. Per the germline V gene, CDR1 is LNHDA and CDR2 is SQIVND (reference sequence). CDR3 length: 13 residues. The V gene lost 6 bases and the J gene lost 0 bases, with 8 bases spanning the gap. Up to about 2 ug genomic DNA was used for TCRB CDR3 amplification. The primer mix had 60 V beta and 13 J beta primers. The repertoire was sequenced with immunoSEQ multiplex PCR; TCRdb's copy has only in-frame clones and lacks some. The data contain about 87,000 clones, 75% to 90% of them singletons. Time point here: after dendritic cell vaccination, including at tumor progression/relapse.

Here the sequenced sample was blood, taken after dendritic cell vaccination. The rearrangement links TRBV19 to TRBJ1-1; tentatively, D is TRBD1 (5 bases). This clonotype was obtained from a human donor with glioblastoma. As DNA, the CDR3 is TGTGCCAGTAGACAGGAAATGAACACTGAAGCTTTCTTT. Protein: CASRQEMNTEAFF.